A selection of T cell receptor beta chains follows, all from one sample in a study of T-cell memory formation after mild COVID-19. TCRdb itself ran the 5' RACE reads through MiXCR, one entry per CDR3 protein. The table has about 270,000 distinct CDR3 sequences, about a sixth seen once. The sample was PBMCs or a T cell subset sorted from them (not recorded which). The receptors originated from a man between 18 and 29 years old who had mild COVID-19 (a few samples of this study predate the infection). Cell type and time point are not known. The CDR3 runs from the conserved cysteine through the conserved F or W. A D gene is named only where the DNA matches it firmly. Not all rows give a size; the values are once, few, many and, for expanded clones, a class.

clone size	V gene	CDR3 length	J gene	D gene	CDR3 DNA	CDR3 protein
-	TRBV7-2	14	TRBJ1-4	-	TGTGCCAGCAGCATGGTGCCAACTAATGAAAAACTGTTTTTT	CASSMVPTNEKLFF
-	TRBV6-6	14	TRBJ1-2	-	TGTGCCGGGGGGGATCCTTACAGTTTTATGAGCTACACCTTC	CAGGDPYSFMSYTF
-	TRBV4-1	13	TRBJ1-2	-	TGCGCCAGCAGCCAAGCCGGGTACCTTGGCTACACCTTC	CASSQAGYLGYTF
-	TRBV7-7	12	TRBJ2-1	-	TGTGCCAGCAGCGACCAGGGTTCCGTGCAGTTCTTC	CASSDQGSVQFF
-	TRBV20-1	14	TRBJ2-1	TRBD2	TGCAGTGCTAGGTTGGCTAGCGGGGGGTTCGAGCAGTTCTTC	CSARLASGGFEQFF
few	TRBV15	16	TRBJ2-1	-	TGTGCCACCAGCAGAGATAATCCTAACTCCTACAATGAGCAGTTCTTC	CATSRDNPNSYNEQFF
many	TRBV12-3/TRBV12-4	14	TRBJ1-4	-	TGTGCCAGCAGTTTAGGGGGAGGTAATGAAAAACTGTTTTTT	CASSLGGGNEKLFF
-	TRBV15	15	TRBJ1-5	TRBD1	TGTGCCACCAGCAGAGATAACAGGGGGCCTCAGCCCCAGCATTTT	CATSRDNRGPQPQHF
-	TRBV5-1	15	TRBJ2-2	-	TGCGCCAGCAGCTTGGTACAGGCGAACACCGGGGAGCTGTTTTTT	CASSLVQANTGELFF
few	TRBV6-5	14	TRBJ2-1	TRBD1	TGTGCCAGCAGCAGACAGGGGGGCTACAATGAGCAGTTCTTC	CASSRQGGYNEQFF
few	TRBV27	13	TRBJ2-4	-	TGTGCCAGCAGTTTCTCAGTCAAAAACATTCAGTACTTC	CASSFSVKNIQYF
many	TRBV4-3	12	TRBJ2-3	-	TGCGCCAGCAGCCATGGAGGGGATACGCAGTATTTT	CASSHGGDTQYF
few	TRBV5-1	14	TRBJ2-5	TRBD1	TGCGCCAGCAGCGGACAGGGGGCTGTGGAGACCCAGTACTTC	CASSGQGAVETQYF
few	TRBV10-3	13	TRBJ2-7	-	TGTGCCATCAGTGTGAACGGGGCCTACGAGCAGTACTTC	CAISVNGAYEQYF